This is a list of T cell receptor beta chains from one sample in a study of T cells expressing NK-cell markers. No DNA is given; TCRdb re-called the 5' RACE reads and lists each CDR3 protein once. The ten top clones account for 0.39%, within a sample of some 280,000 distinct CDR3 sequences. The specimen was blood T cells: a sorted CD56 or NKG2C T cell subset, CD4+ or CD8+ T cells, or bulk PBMC T cells (not recorded which). These receptors were obtained from a man younger than 35 in good health. CDR3s include the opening cysteine and the closing phenylalanine or tryptophan.

CASSQSGTGGHEQYF,TRBJ2-7,15,TRBV12-3/TRBV12-4
CASSGVASGEETQYF,TRBJ2-5,15,TRBV5-6
CASSQRTGIGNTIYF,TRBJ1-3,15,TRBV7-2
CASSLGVNEKLFF,TRBJ1-4,13,TRBV12-3/TRBV12-4
CASRPPGTSGIHEQYF,TRBJ2-7,16,TRBV19
CASSFTDGQGLQPQHF,TRBJ1-5,16,TRBV12-3/TRBV12-4
CSAESGRGGELFF,TRBJ2-2,13,TRBV20-1
CASSHENGRGETQYF,TRBJ2-5,15,TRBV3-1
CASTLMGTLETQYF,TRBJ2-5,14,TRBV7-2
CASSITGSNEKLFF,TRBJ1-4,14,TRBV19
CSVEEGTGGPQFF,TRBJ2-1,13,TRBV29-1
CASTLGTSGRARDEQFF,TRBJ2-1,17,TRBV12-3/TRBV12-4
CASSLIIAGNEQFF,TRBJ2-1,14,TRBV5-6